This T cell receptor beta chain was identified during a study of blood T cell repertoires in COVID-19. Study at large: Sites in the United States, Italy and Spain provided acute and convalescent COVID-19 samples.

The CDR3 extends over 16 amino acids. V shed 9 bases and J 7 bases; nucleotides not matched to a gene: 16. Germline V gene data show CDR1 as KGHDR and CDR2 as SFDVKD. Patients at the Seattle site were enrolled during active infection and followed longitudinally. Data came from immunoSEQ multiplex PCR; TCRdb stores just in-frame clones and leaves some out. Of about 300,000 clones detected, over 85% appear once; the ten largest clones hold around 1.9%. The source material was peripheral blood. This TCR derives from a woman aged 25-40 years with COVID-19, enrolled during active disease. The chain combines TRBV24-1 with TRBJ2-3; TRBD2 matches 9 bases. CDR3 amino acids: CATSSAGGSPSNTQYF. Here the CDR3 DNA reads TGTGCCACCTCATCAGCGGGGGGTTCCCCCTCTAATACGCAGTATTTT.